This is a list of T cell receptor beta chains from one sample in a study of CD8+CD57+ T cells in acquired aplastic anemia. MiXCR was run by TCRdb on the reads, yielding one entry per CDR3 protein. Of around 200,000 distinct CDR3 sequences listed, 50% to 55% were seen once; the top ten hold approximately 15%. The sample comprised sorted CD4+, CD8+, or CD8+CD57+ T cells (not recorded which) from PBMCs. Receptor source: a human donor in good health, serving as a control. CDR3s include the opening cysteine and the closing phenylalanine or tryptophan. D genes are given only for firm matches. Clone size is given for some rows only: seen once, a few or many times, or a class if the clone is expanded.

cdr3_length: 14; v_call: TRBV12-3/TRBV12-4; d_call: -; j_call: TRBJ1-2; clone_size: -; cdr3_nt: TGTGCCAGCAGTTTAGCGACACCTAACTATGGCTACACCTTC; cdr3_aa: CASSLATPNYGYTF
cdr3_length: 15; v_call: TRBV15; d_call: -; j_call: TRBJ2-7; clone_size: many; cdr3_nt: TGTGCCACCAGCAGAGATACAGTCACCTCCTACGAGCAGTACTTC; cdr3_aa: CATSRDTVTSYEQYF
cdr3_length: 15; v_call: TRBV12-3/TRBV12-4; d_call: -; j_call: TRBJ1-5; clone_size: many; cdr3_nt: TGTGCCAGCAGTTTCGACAGGACTAGCAATCAGCCCCAGCATTTT; cdr3_aa: CASSFDRTSNQPQHF
cdr3_length: 14; v_call: TRBV7-2; d_call: -; j_call: TRBJ2-1; clone_size: -; cdr3_nt: TGTGCCAGCAGCTTTTTCGATCCGGCCCCCGAGCAGTTCTTC; cdr3_aa: CASSFFDPAPEQFF
cdr3_length: 17; v_call: TRBV7-3; d_call: -; j_call: TRBJ2-1; clone_size: once; cdr3_nt: TGTGTCGGCAGCTTGAGAGGGGGCGGAGGGGCCTACAATGAGCAGTTCTTC; cdr3_aa: CVGSLRGGGGAYNEQFF
cdr3_length: 15; v_call: TRBV6-5; d_call: TRBD2; j_call: TRBJ2-7; clone_size: many; cdr3_nt: TGTGCCAGCAGTTACTCTTTTAGCGGGGAAAACGAGCAGTACTTC; cdr3_aa: CASSYSFSGENEQYF
cdr3_length: 13; v_call: TRBV29-1; d_call: -; j_call: TRBJ1-1; clone_size: many; cdr3_nt: TGCAGCGTTGGAGAAGGGAGAGGCACTGAAGCTTTCTTT; cdr3_aa: CSVGEGRGTEAFF
cdr3_length: 14; v_call: TRBV7-9; d_call: TRBD1; j_call: TRBJ2-7; clone_size: -; cdr3_nt: TGTGCCAGCAGCCCGACAGGGCCGGGTGACGAGCAGTACTTC; cdr3_aa: CASSPTGPGDEQYF
cdr3_length: 14; v_call: TRBV12-5; d_call: -; j_call: TRBJ1-1; clone_size: many; cdr3_nt: TGTGCTAGTGGTTTGGTACCAGGCAACACTGAAGCTTTCTTT; cdr3_aa: CASGLVPGNTEAFF
cdr3_length: 15; v_call: TRBV7-2; d_call: TRBD2; j_call: TRBJ2-7; clone_size: -; cdr3_nt: TGTGCCAGCAGCTTAAGAGGCGGGGGGGAGGGCGAGCAGTACTTC; cdr3_aa: CASSLRGGGEGEQYF
cdr3_length: 13; v_call: TRBV29-1; d_call: -; j_call: TRBJ2-7; clone_size: few; cdr3_nt: TGCAGCGTGTCGGGACCCGATCCCTACGAGCAGTACTTC; cdr3_aa: CSVSGPDPYEQYF
cdr3_length: 11; v_call: TRBV5-1; d_call: -; j_call: TRBJ2-7; clone_size: -; cdr3_nt: TGCGCCGGTCAGAGCGACTACGAGCAGTACTTC; cdr3_aa: CAGQSDYEQYF
cdr3_length: 15; v_call: TRBV6-2/TRBV6-3; d_call: -; j_call: TRBJ2-7; clone_size: many; cdr3_nt: TGTGCCAGCAATGACCCTTTTCCGGGAGCCTACGAGCAGTACTTC; cdr3_aa: CASNDPFPGAYEQYF
cdr3_length: 16; v_call: TRBV2; d_call: TRBD2; j_call: TRBJ2-3; clone_size: -; cdr3_nt: TGTGCCAGCAGCCCTGACTTTGCGGGGGGGTACAATGAGCAGTATTTT; cdr3_aa: CASSPDFAGGYNEQYF
cdr3_length: 13; v_call: TRBV19; d_call: -; j_call: TRBJ2-2; clone_size: -; cdr3_nt: TGTGCCAGTAGTAAGGGGGGGACCGGGGAGCTGTTTTTT; cdr3_aa: CASSKGGTGELFF
cdr3_length: 16; v_call: TRBV18; d_call: TRBD1; j_call: TRBJ1-2; clone_size: -; cdr3_nt: TGTGCCAGCTCACGGCTTCCGGGACAGGGGACGGACGGCTACACCTTC; cdr3_aa: CASSRLPGQGTDGYTF
cdr3_length: 16; v_call: TRBV5-1; d_call: -; j_call: TRBJ1-6; clone_size: many; cdr3_nt: TGCGCCAGCAGCCCCCTTACAGGGAATGGGTTTTCACCCCTCCACTTT; cdr3_aa: CASSPLTGNGFSPLHF
cdr3_length: 14; v_call: TRBV11-3; d_call: -; j_call: TRBJ2-3; clone_size: many; cdr3_nt: TGTGCCAGCAGCTCGTCCTTAGTCACAGATACGCAGTATTTT; cdr3_aa: CASSSSLVTDTQYF
cdr3_length: 13; v_call: TRBV2; d_call: -; j_call: TRBJ1-1; clone_size: -; cdr3_nt: TGTGCCATCAGGACAGTTATGAACACTGAAGCTTTCTTT; cdr3_aa: CAIRTVMNTEAFF
cdr3_length: 13; v_call: TRBV19; d_call: TRBD1; j_call: TRBJ1-1; clone_size: -; cdr3_nt: TGTGCCAGTAGTATCCGACAGGGCGTGGAAGCTTTCTTT; cdr3_aa: CASSIRQGVEAFF
cdr3_length: 13; v_call: TRBV7-2; d_call: TRBD1; j_call: TRBJ2-7; clone_size: -; cdr3_nt: TGTGCCAGCAGAGGACAGGGGTCCCACGAGCAGTACTTC; cdr3_aa: CASRGQGSHEQYF
cdr3_length: 12; v_call: TRBV29-1; d_call: -; j_call: TRBJ2-1; clone_size: -; cdr3_nt: TGCAGCGGGGGGGCCCGGCCAAATGAGCAGTTCTTC; cdr3_aa: CSGGARPNEQFF
cdr3_length: 11; v_call: TRBV2; d_call: -; j_call: TRBJ1-2; clone_size: -; cdr3_nt: TGTGCCAGCAGTGAGGACGTTGGCTACACCTTC; cdr3_aa: CASSEDVGYTF
cdr3_length: 14; v_call: TRBV7-2; d_call: TRBD1; j_call: TRBJ1-2; clone_size: -; cdr3_nt: TGTGCCAGCAGCAAGGATGGACAGGGCGACGGCTACACCTTC; cdr3_aa: CASSKDGQGDGYTF
cdr3_length: 13; v_call: TRBV4-3; d_call: -; j_call: TRBJ2-1; clone_size: few; cdr3_nt: TGCGCCAGCAGCCAAACGACAGGCAATGAGCAGTTCTTC; cdr3_aa: CASSQTTGNEQFF
cdr3_length: 13; v_call: TRBV7-9; d_call: TRBD1; j_call: TRBJ2-1; clone_size: -; cdr3_nt: TGTGCCAGCGGTCGACAGGGAAGGAATGAGCAGTTCTTC; cdr3_aa: CASGRQGRNEQFF
cdr3_length: 10; v_call: TRBV20-1; d_call: -; j_call: TRBJ1-1; clone_size: many; cdr3_nt: TGCAGTGCTAGAGATGACAGAGCTTTCTTT; cdr3_aa: CSARDDRAFF
cdr3_length: 13; v_call: TRBV6-2/TRBV6-3; d_call: -; j_call: TRBJ2-1; clone_size: few; cdr3_nt: TGTGCCAGCAGTTACTCTGAAGGGGATGAGCAGTTCTTC; cdr3_aa: CASSYSEGDEQFF
cdr3_length: 14; v_call: TRBV19; d_call: -; j_call: TRBJ2-2; clone_size: -; cdr3_nt: TGTGCCACCCTGGGCAGTTTAAACACCGGGGAGCTGTTTTTT; cdr3_aa: CATLGSLNTGELFF
cdr3_length: 12; v_call: TRBV20-1; d_call: -; j_call: TRBJ1-3; clone_size: -; cdr3_nt: TGCAGTGCTAGGTGGGGGGCAGACACCATATATTTT; cdr3_aa: CSARWGADTIYF
cdr3_length: 14; v_call: TRBV7-3; d_call: -; j_call: TRBJ1-1; clone_size: -; cdr3_nt: TGTGCCAGCAGCCGTCAAGGAGGGTTCACTGAAGCTTTCTTT; cdr3_aa: CASSRQGGFTEAFF
cdr3_length: 15; v_call: TRBV7-2; d_call: TRBD1; j_call: TRBJ1-6; clone_size: -; cdr3_nt: TGTGCCAGCAGCACCCAGACAGGGGAACATTCACCCCTCCACTTT; cdr3_aa: CASSTQTGEHSPLHF
cdr3_length: 19; v_call: TRBV9; d_call: -; j_call: TRBJ2-4; clone_size: few; cdr3_nt: TGTGCCAGCAGCCAATTCTCGTCGCGGGGCAGTCTAGCCAAAAACATTCAGTACTTC; cdr3_aa: CASSQFSSRGSLAKNIQYF